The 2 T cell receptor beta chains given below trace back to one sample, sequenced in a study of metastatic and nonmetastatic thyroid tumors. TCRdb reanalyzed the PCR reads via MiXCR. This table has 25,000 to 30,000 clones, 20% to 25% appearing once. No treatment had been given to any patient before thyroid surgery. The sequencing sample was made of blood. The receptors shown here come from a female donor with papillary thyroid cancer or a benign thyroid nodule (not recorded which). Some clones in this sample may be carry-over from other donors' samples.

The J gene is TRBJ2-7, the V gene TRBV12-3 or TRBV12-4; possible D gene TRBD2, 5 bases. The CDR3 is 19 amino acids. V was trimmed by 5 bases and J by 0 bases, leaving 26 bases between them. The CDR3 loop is CASSPTGGWRVLCSYEQYF. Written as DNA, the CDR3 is TGTGCCAGCAGTCCTACCGGCGGGTGGCGCGTGTTGTGCTCCTACGAGCAGTACTTC.

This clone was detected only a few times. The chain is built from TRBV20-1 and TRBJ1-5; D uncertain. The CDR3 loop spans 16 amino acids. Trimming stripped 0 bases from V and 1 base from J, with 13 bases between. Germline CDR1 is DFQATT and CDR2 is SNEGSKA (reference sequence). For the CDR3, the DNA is TGCAGTGCTAGAGACCCTAGGGAGCGGAGCAATCAGCCCCAGCATTTT. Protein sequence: CSARDPRERSNQPQHF.